This TCR beta chain is drawn from a study of breast tumors, draining lymph nodes, adjacent tissues. Notes on the study in general: Most tumor T cells seemingly derive from lymph node, then expand in tumor. Tumor T cell lymph node origin was a supported hypothesis, not proven. Tumor and nontumor repertoires were significantly more similar in luminal-like than in basal-like breast cancer. Tumor repertoires ranked between lymph nodes and nontumor tissue in diversity, with V and J gene preferences.

Each CDR3 protein is one row after TCRdb ran MiXCR on the multiplex PCR reads. The profile shows around 13,000 distinct CDR3 sequences, roughly 72% of them singletons. Trimming removed 1 base from V and 0 bases from J, with 7 bases in between. The CDR3 is made up of 15 amino acids. Per the germline V gene, CDR1 is MGHRA and CDR2 is YSYEKL. Worth noting for this clonotype: Its antigen remains unidentified.

Sequenced input: tumor-adjacent breast tissue. The source of this sequence is a female donor with breast cancer. Some clones in this sample may be carry-over from other donors' samples. The V call is TRBV4-1, the J call TRBJ1-5, with a weak D call TRBD1 (5 bases). CDR3 nucleotide sequence: TGCGCCAGCAGCCAAGTGGGGGTTAGCAATCAGCCCCAGCATTTT. It yields the protein CASSQVGVSNQPQHF.